A single sample is the source of the 22 T cell receptor beta chains below, sequenced in a study of blood T cell repertoires in COVID-19. Generated by immunoSEQ multiplex PCR, the TCRdb table keeps only in-frame clones and is missing some. The sample gives 150,000 to 190,000 clones, about 81% of which show up once; more than 5.5% is in the top ten. Sequenced input: PBMCs or T cells enriched from blood (not recorded which). The receptor set was obtained from a man aged 45 to 65 who had recovered from COVID-19.

The chain couples TRBV12-5 to TRBJ2-2; D remains unclear. The CDR3 has 14 residues. CDR1 and CDR2 (germline): LGHNT, FRNRAP. V was clipped by 3 bases and J by 1 base, with 6 bases between them. The CDR3 coding sequence is TGTGCTAGTGGTTTCCAGCGGAACACCGGGGAGCTGTTTTTT. It encodes CASGFQRNTGELFF.

This chain links TRBV4-3 with TRBJ2-2; 12 bases are a match to TRBD2. CDR3 length equals 16 residues. Germline CDR1 and CDR2: LGHNA and YSLEER. J lost 3 bases, V lost 7 bases, and 6 bases had no gene match. As DNA, the CDR3 is TGCGCCAGCAACGACCTAGCGGGGGGGCACACCGGGGAGCTGTTTTTT. The encoded protein is CASNDLAGGHTGELFF.

The chain couples TRBV18 to TRBJ1-1; D is undetermined. CDR1 and CDR2 from the germline V gene are KGHSH and LQKENI. The CDR3 runs 15 residues. Trimming took 3 bases from V and 0 from J, leaving 11 bases between them. CDR3: CASSPEATVNTEAFF. Here the CDR3 DNA reads TGTGCCAGCTCACCGGAGGCGACGGTGAACACTGAAGCTTTCTTT. Looking up the rest from reference TRBV18 and TRBJ1-1 gives the full variable domain: NAGVMQNPRHLVRRRGQEARLRCSPMKGHSHVYWYRQLPEEGLKFMVYLQKENIIDESGMPKERFSAEFPKEGPSILRIQQVVRGDSAAYFCASSPEATVNTEAFFGQGTRLTVV.

The chain employs TRBV20-1 and TRBJ2-3; 10 positions agree with TRBD2. The V segment lost 3 bases and the J segment 4 bases; nucleotides outside the gene matches: 7. Germline-derived CDR1 and CDR2 are DFQATT and SNEGSKA (reference sequence). The CDR3 consists of 15 residues. This chain's CDR3 is CSASLSGGAADTQYF. The CDR3 DNA reads as TGCAGTGCTAGTCTGAGCGGGGGGGCGGCAGATACGCAGTATTTT.

The chain recombines TRBV12-3 or TRBV12-4 with TRBJ1-6; no definite D call. The V gene lost 4 bases and the J gene lost 12 bases, with 13 bases spanning the gap. This CDR3 has 13 residues. The CDR3 region has the DNA TGTGCCAGCAGTTCGGGCCTCCGGGAACCCCTCCACTTT. The encoded protein is CASSSGLREPLHF.

The sample holds a few counts of this clone. The J gene is TRBJ1-3, the V gene TRBV12-5; TRBD1 agrees at 8 bases. V gave up 6 bases and J gave up 3 bases; unmatched junction bases: 1. The CDR3 totals 13 residues. Germline V lookup: CDR1 LGHNT, CDR2 FRNRAP. The CDR3 DNA reads TGTGCTAGTGGGACAGGGGTTGGAAACACCATATATTTT. Protein sequence: CASGTGVGNTIYF.

V and J are TRBV11-1 and TRBJ2-7; no definite D call. CDR3 length equals 13 residues. CDR1 and CDR2 (germline): SGHAT, FQDESV (reference sequence). Trimming shortened V by 5 bases and J by 0 bases, and 8 bases separated the two germline ends. This chain's CDR3 is CASSHRFSYEQYF. CDR3 in DNA: TGTGCCAGCAGCCACAGATTCTCCTACGAGCAGTACTTC. Using reference TRBV11-1 and TRBJ2-7 for the parts outside the CDR3, the full variable domain is EAEVAQSPRYKITEKSQAVAFWCDPISGHATLYWYRQILGQGPELLVQFQDESVVDDSQLPKDRFSAERLKGVDSTLKIQPAELGDSAMYLCASSHRFSYEQYFGPGTRLTVT.

V is TRBV15 and J is TRBJ1-5; a possible D gene is TRBD1 (6 bases). V shed 0 bases and J shed 3 bases, with 9 bases lying between them. The CDR3 extends over 15 amino acids. Per germline, CDR1 LNHNV and CDR2 YYDKDF (reference sequence). The CDR3 sequence is CATSRDTGLNQPQHF. CDR3 nucleotides: TGTGCCACCAGCAGAGACACAGGGCTCAATCAGCCCCAGCATTTT. Based on the CDR3 plus reference TRBV15 and TRBJ1-5, the full variable domain is DAMVIQNPRYQVTQFGKPVTLSCSQTLNHNVMYWYQQKSSQAPKLLFHYYDKDFNNEADTPDNFQSRRPNTSFCFLDIRSPGLGDTAMYLCATSRDTGLNQPQHFGDGTRLSIL.

The table lists this clone with a few counts. The chain joins TRBV19 to TRBJ1-3; 12 bases map to TRBD1. The CDR3 runs 19 residues. Germline assignment: CDR1 LNHDA and CDR2 SQIVND (reference sequence). Germline trimming cut 6 bases from V and 1 base from J; bases unmatched to any gene: 13. CDR3 DNA sequence: TGTGCCAGTAGCTCTACCGGGACAGGGGGCCTTCGATCTGGAAACACCATATATTTT. Protein product: CASSSTGTGGLRSGNTIYF.

This clone was found once. This chain links TRBV30 with TRBJ2-5; 11 positions match TRBD2. Per germline, CDR1 GTSNPN and CDR2 SVGIG (reference sequence). CDR3 length: 15 residues. The V and J ends lost 2 bases and 1 base, in that order; junction bases with no gene match: 3. CDR3 nucleotides: TGTGCCTGGAGTCGCGGGACTAGCGGCCAAGAGACCCAGTACTTC. Its protein is CAWSRGTSGQETQYF.

This chain links TRBV2 with TRBJ1-2, with D unresolved. Trimming stripped 8 bases from V and 9 bases from J, with 16 bases between. The CDR3 length is 12 residues. Per the germline V gene, CDR1 is SNHLY and CDR2 is FYNNEI. CDR3 residues: CASVLVGESYTF. The CDR3 bases are TGTGCCAGCGTTCTCGTCGGAGAAAGCTACACCTTC. Full variable domain (missing parts from reference TRBV2 and TRBJ1-2): EPEVTQTPSHQVTQMGQEVILRCVPISNHLYFYWYRQILGQKVEFLVSFYNNEISEKSEIFDDQFSVERPDGSNFTLKIRSTKLEDSAMYFCASVLVGESYTFGSGTRLTVV.

The rearrangement links TRBV7-2 to TRBJ2-7, with TRBD2 matching over 11 bases. The CDR3 extends over 15 amino acids. Per germline, CDR1 SGHTA and CDR2 FQGNSA. V lost 4 bases to trimming and J lost 4 bases; unmatched junction nucleotides: 6. CDR3 bases: TGTGCCAGCAGCTCCTCCGGGACTAGCGGATACGAGCAGTACTTC. Its protein is CASSSSGTSGYEQYF.

The chain couples TRBV18 to TRBJ1-4; D gene uncertain. Germline V gives CDR1 KGHSH, CDR2 LQKENI. The ends were cut back, 5 bases at V and 0 bases at J, with 4 bases in the middle. CDR3 length: 13 amino acids. The CDR3 DNA sequence: TGTGCCAGCTCAGTAACAACTAATGAAAAACTGTTTTTT. Its protein is CASSVTTNEKLFF.

This clone has only one observation. The J gene is TRBJ2-7, the V gene TRBV12-3 or TRBV12-4, with TRBD1 identical over 7 bases. This CDR3 is 12 amino acids long. After removal of 8 bases from V and 2 bases from J, the junction contained 3 bases not matched to a gene. DNA for the CDR3: TGTGCCAGCGGACAGGTCGCCTACGAGCAGTACTTC. It yields the protein CASGQVAYEQYF.

In its sample, this clone was seen a few times. This rearrangement joins TRBV2 to TRBJ1-6, with D possibly TRBD1 on 6 matching bases. Germline lookup yields CDR1 SNHLY and CDR2 FYNNEI. V was shortened by 3 bases and J by 10 bases, with 13 bases between the two germline ends. The CDR3 sequence is 14 residues long. The CDR3 DNA sequence: TGTGCCAGCAGTGACAGGGGAGTCGGATCACCCCTCCACTTT. Protein: CASSDRGVGSPLHF.

The rearrangement links TRBV7-3 to TRBJ2-1; D is possibly TRBD2 (7 bases). V was shortened by 1 base and J by 5 bases, with 15 bases between the two germline ends. From germline, CDR1 is SGHTA and CDR2 FQGTGA. The CDR3 has 16 residues. The CDR3 protein is CASSLKAGGLHNEQFF. The CDR3 coding sequence is TGTGCCAGCAGCTTAAAAGCCGGGGGGCTGCACAATGAGCAGTTCTTC.

The chain employs TRBV6-5 and TRBJ1-2, with D perhaps TRBD1 (5 bases). The V end lost 4 bases, the J end lost 1 base, and 10 bases lay between the germline ends. This CDR3 region has 14 residues. Germline values: CDR1 MNHEY, CDR2 SVGAGI. The chain's CDR3 is CASSSDTINYGYTF. As DNA, the CDR3 is TGTGCCAGCAGTTCGGACACGATTAACTATGGCTACACCTTC.

The chain combines TRBV15 with TRBJ1-1; D might be TRBD1 (5 bases). The CDR3 is 15 residues long. Germline-derived CDR1 and CDR2 are LNHNV and YYDKDF (reference sequence). The germline V and J ends were trimmed by 0 bases and 3 bases, with 11 bases remaining between them. CDR3 DNA sequence: TGTGCCACCAGCAGAGACAGGGCGCGCGACACTGAAGCTTTCTTT. Its protein product is CATSRDRARDTEAFF. The full variable domain, completed using reference TRBV15 and TRBJ1-1, is DAMVIQNPRYQVTQFGKPVTLSCSQTLNHNVMYWYQQKSSQAPKLLFHYYDKDFNNEADTPDNFQSRRPNTSFCFLDIRSPGLGDTAMYLCATSRDRARDTEAFFGQGTRLTVV.

This clone was detected once. The chain employs TRBV20-1 and TRBJ1-6; D is possibly TRBD1 (5 bases). The CDR3 loop spans 13 amino acids. The germline CDR1 and CDR2 sequences are DFQATT and SNEGSKA (reference sequence). Between the trimmed V and J ends, which lost 3 bases and 9 bases, there was a span of 12 bases. The CDR3 protein is CSASQGGVSPLHF. CDR3 nucleotides: TGCAGTGCTAGTCAGGGTGGGGTTTCACCCCTCCACTTT.

This clone was observed a handful of times. Here the CDR3 DNA reads TGTGCCCTCCGGGAGGAGAACTCCTATAATTCACCCCTCCACTTT. Translating it yields CALREENSYNSPLHF. The chain combines TRBV2 with TRBJ1-6; D uncertain. From germline, CDR1 is SNHLY and CDR2 FYNNEI. The CDR3 is 15 residues long. V was trimmed by 11 bases and J by 0 bases, leaving 14 bases between them.

The chain employs TRBV7-2 and TRBJ2-7, with 7 nucleotides matching TRBD2. Germline-derived CDR1 and CDR2 are SGHTA and FQGNSA. The CDR3 consists of 14 residues. V dropped 5 bases and J dropped 2; count of bases not matched to a gene: 6. The CDR3 sequence is CASSPGGVTYEQYF. In nucleotides, the CDR3 is TGTGCCAGCAGCCCGGGGGGAGTTACCTACGAGCAGTACTTC. Full variable domain (rest looked up from reference TRBV7-2 and TRBJ2-7): GAGVSQSPSNKVTEKGKDVELRCDPISGHTALYWYRQSLGQGLEFLIYFQGNSAPDKSGLPSDRFSAERTGGSVSTLTIQRTQQEDSAVYLCASSPGGVTYEQYFGPGTRLTVT.

The chain uses TRBV27 and TRBJ1-4, with D possibly being TRBD1 (5 bases). This CDR3 is 13 amino acids long. V was cut by 6 bases and J by 4 bases, with 9 bases left in between. Looked up from germline, CDR1 is MNHEY and CDR2 is SMNVEV (reference sequence). CDR3 nucleotide sequence: TGTGCCAGCAGGGCAGGGTATAATGAAAAACTGTTTTTT. Encoded protein: CASRAGYNEKLFF.